The next 6 T cell receptor beta chains were all read from a single sample in a study of cytomegalovirus exposure and HLA in healthy donors. PCR employed 60 Vbeta and 13 Jbeta primers. Measured with immunoSEQ multiplex PCR; TCRdb has only the in-frame clones, and not every one. The data contain 150,000 to 200,000 clones, about 80% of them singletons. Sequencing was carried out using PBMCs. These receptors were taken from a woman in her twenties or thirties in good health and CMV-seronegative.

This sequence joins TRBV7-9 and TRBJ1-1; no clear D. This CDR3 region has 15 residues. Germline-derived CDR1 and CDR2 are SEHNR and FQNEAQ (reference sequence). Trimming pared 2 bases from V and 5 bases from J, leaving 15 bases between. The CDR3 DNA follows: TGTGCCAGCAGCTTATCGGAGTGGCGAGGGACTGAAGCTTTCTTT. Its protein product is CASSLSEWRGTEAFF. The complete variable domain, with remaining parts taken from reference TRBV7-9 and TRBJ1-1, reads DTGVSQNPRHKITKRGQNVTFRCDPISEHNRLYWYRQTLGQGPEFLTYFQNEAQLEKSRLLSDRFSAERPKGSFSTLEIQRTEQGDSAMYLCASSLSEWRGTEAFFGQGTRLTVV.

The rearrangement uses TRBV2 and TRBJ1-5; D is uncertain. The germline V gene has CDR1 SNHLY and CDR2 FYNNEI. The V end lost 5 bases, the J end lost 0 bases, and 5 bases lay between the germline ends. This CDR3 has 13 residues. CDR3 sequence: CASSPGSNQPQHF. CDR3 nucleotides: TGTGCCAGCAGTCCAGGTAGCAATCAGCCCCAGCATTTT.

The chain links TRBV2 to TRBJ2-1; 7 bases are shared with TRBD2. Germline values: CDR1 SNHLY, CDR2 FYNNEI. V gave up 2 bases and J gave up 8 bases; unmatched junction bases: 6. CDR3 length: 14 residues. The chain's CDR3 is CASSEWGLTDEQFF. The CDR3 DNA sequence: TGTGCCAGCAGTGAATGGGGACTAACCGATGAGCAGTTCTTC.

The rearrangement uses TRBV10-3 and TRBJ1-3; D gene uncertain. Germline CDR1 reads ENHRY; CDR2 reads SYGVKD. The CDR3 contains 14 residues. V was trimmed by 3 bases and J by 0 bases, leaving 6 bases between them. CDR3 bases: TGTGCCATCAGTGACAGGTTCTCTGGAAACACCATATATTTT. It codes for CAISDRFSGNTIYF.

The gene calls are TRBV10-3 and TRBJ1-4; 10 positions agree with TRBD1. V shed 0 bases and J 0 bases; nucleotides not matched to a gene: 10. The CDR3 spans 20 residues. From germline, CDR1 is ENHRY and CDR2 SYGVKD. CDR3 in DNA: TGTGCCATCAGTGAGTCGCGCGATCCGGGACAGGGGCCAACTAATGAAAAACTGTTTTTT. The encoded protein is CAISESRDPGQGPTNEKLFF.

CDR3 loop: CASSPTPHRGPYNEQFF. CDR3 sequence (DNA): TGCGCCAGCAGTCCCACCCCCCACAGGGGTCCCTACAATGAGCAGTTCTTC. The chain has TRBV23-1 and TRBJ2-1; 7 nucleotides match TRBD1. TRBV23-1 is annotated as an ORF whose role is uncertain. CDR3 length: 17 residues. Losses at the gene ends were 4 bases for V and 2 bases for J; bases not matched to a gene: 11.